These 32 T cell receptor beta chains were sequenced from one sample in a study of siplizumab effects on memory and regulatory T cells. Profiling relied on immunoSEQ multiplex PCR, and the TCRdb table lists in-frame clones only, not all of them. The sample records roughly 100,000 clones, nearly 95% being singletons. Sequencing used Tregs sorted from blood. These receptors were taken from a human donor in good health.

This chain connects TRBV30 to TRBJ2-7; weak D call: TRBD1 (5 bases). This CDR3 has 17 residues. Trimming took off 0 bases at V and 0 bases at J, with 18 bases between the two ends. Germline CDR1 and CDR2: GTSNPN and SVGIG (reference sequence). The CDR3 here is CAWSVHLGLKRSYEQYF. The CDR3 coding sequence is TGTGCCTGGAGTGTACATCTGGGGCTCAAACGCTCCTACGAGCAGTACTTC.

The genes are TRBV7-9 and TRBJ2-5, with a weak D call TRBD1 (6 bases). The V end lost 3 bases, the J end lost 4 bases, and 12 bases lay between the germline ends. This CDR3 region has 14 residues. The germline CDR1 and CDR2 sequences are SEHNR and FQNEAQ (reference sequence). The CDR3 region has the DNA TGTGCCAGCAGCTTCAGTCAGGGGCGAGAGACCCAGTACTTC. This sequence encodes CASSFSQGRETQYF.

The chain has TRBV11-3 and TRBJ2-2, with D maybe TRBD2 (5 bases). The V and J ends lost 7 bases and 4 bases respectively, with 10 bases between them. CDR3 size: 13 residues. CDR1 is SGHNT, CDR2 YENEEA, per germline. CDR3 residues: CASKKRATGELFF. The CDR3 DNA reads TGTGCCAGCAAAAAGAGGGCCACCGGGGAGCTGTTTTTT.

The gene calls are TRBV10-3 and TRBJ1-5, with 9 bases lining up with TRBD1. The V gene end was trimmed by 3 bases and the J gene end by 7 bases; junction bases not matched to a gene: 4. CDR3 length equals 14 residues. Per the germline V gene, CDR1 is ENHRY and CDR2 is SYGVKD. The chain's CDR3 is CAISERQGVQPQHF. The CDR3 coding sequence is TGTGCCATCAGTGAAAGACAGGGGGTGCAGCCCCAGCATTTT.

The chain carries TRBV16 and TRBJ1-5; 9 bases are shared with TRBD1. Germline V gene data show CDR1 as KGHSY and CDR2 as FQNENV. With V trimmed by 1 base and J by 15 bases, 13 bases remained unmatched. The CDR3 is 15 amino acids. The CDR3 bases are TGTGCCAGCAGCCAATGGGGGGACAGGGCCTGGGATCGGCATTTT. Protein: CASSQWGDRAWDRHF.

This rearrangement joins TRBV9 to TRBJ2-6; no definite D call. V lost 3 bases to trimming and J lost 2 bases, with 12 bases between them. The length of the CDR3 is 16 residues. Germline CDR1 is SGDLS and CDR2 is YYNGEE. In nucleotides, the CDR3 is TGTGCCAGCAGCGCAATTAGAAAAGCTGGGGCCAACGTCCTGACTTTC. This gives the protein CASSAIRKAGANVLTF. The full variable domain, its missing parts supplied by reference TRBV9 and TRBJ2-6, is DSGVTQTPKHLITATGQRVTLRCSPRSGDLSVYWYQQSLDQGLQFLIQYYNGEERAKGNILERFSAQQFPDLHSELNLSSLELGDSALYFCASSAIRKAGANVLTFGAGSRLTVL.

This clone was seen just once. The rearrangement uses TRBV6-1 and TRBJ2-1; D not resolved. CDR1 MNHNS and CDR2 SASEGT come from the germline V gene. The CDR3 sequence is 16 residues long. Trimming cost V 4 bases and J 5 bases, with 18 bases left between them. As DNA, the CDR3 is TGTGCCAGCAGTGGAAGCCGGCGCCCAATGAACAATGAGCAGTTCTTC. Its protein is CASSGSRRPMNNEQFF.

The V and J genes are TRBV5-4 and TRBJ1-1, with 9 nucleotides matching TRBD1. Germline V lookup: CDR1 SGHNT, CDR2 YYREEE (reference sequence). The CDR3 sequence is 16 residues long. The J segment lost 0 bases and the V segment lost 4 bases, leaving 7 bases of the junction unmatched. The CDR3 here is CASSIMTGGMNTEAFF. CDR3 sequence (DNA): TGTGCCAGCAGCATAATGACAGGGGGTATGAACACTGAAGCTTTCTTT.

This clone was seen only a few times. V usage is TRBV18 and J usage is TRBJ2-7; 10 bases are a match to TRBD1. The germline V gene has CDR1 KGHSH and CDR2 LQKENI. The CDR3 runs to 14 residues. V lost 2 bases, J lost 2 bases, and 0 bases stayed unmatched. This CDR3 reads CASSPGQGAYEQYF. CDR3 nucleotides: TGTGCCAGCTCACCAGGACAGGGGGCCTACGAGCAGTACTTC.

This clone came up a few times. The chain joins TRBV5-1 to TRBJ1-2, with 8 nucleotides matching TRBD1. Germline lookup yields CDR1 SGHRS and CDR2 YFSETQ. J gave up 2 bases and V 2 bases, and 2 bases lay outside the gene matches. CDR3 length equals 14 residues. CDR3 nucleotide sequence: TGCGCCAGCAGCTTATCAGGGGGCAACTATGGCTACACCTTC. Translation: CASSLSGGNYGYTF.

The chain links TRBV18 to TRBJ2-1, with 8 bases identical to TRBD1. Germline values: CDR1 KGHSH, CDR2 LQKENI. This CDR3 has 15 residues. The ends lost 4 bases at V and 8 bases at J; junction bases unmatched: 10. The CDR3 here is CASSQPGQVVYEQFF. DNA for the CDR3: TGTGCCAGCTCACAGCCGGGACAGGTGGTCTATGAGCAGTTCTTC.

This clone was seen just once. The chain uses TRBV5-4 and TRBJ2-3; weak D call: TRBD2 (6 bases). Trimming stripped 5 bases from V and 5 bases from J, with 15 bases between. The CDR3 length is 14 residues. Germline V gives CDR1 SGHNT, CDR2 YYREEE (reference sequence). The CDR3 region has the DNA TGTGCCAGCAGGCCGGAACTAGCTCTAGATACGCAGTATTTT. Protein: CASRPELALDTQYF.

This clone was counted only a few times. The rearrangement joins TRBV5-1 to TRBJ2-3; D remains ambiguous. The V gene's germline CDR1 is SGHRS and CDR2 YFSETQ. This CDR3 region has 14 residues. V was clipped by 0 bases and J by 3 bases, with 8 bases between them. The CDR3 DNA reads as TGCGCCAGCAGCTTGGACAGAACTACAGATACGCAGTATTTT. This encodes CASSLDRTTDTQYF.

The rearrangement joins TRBV6-6 to TRBJ2-7, with D possibly being TRBD1 (6 bases). Trimming took 6 bases from V and 2 from J, leaving 14 bases between them. The CDR3 covers 14 residues. Germline V gene data show CDR1 as MNHNY and CDR2 as SVGAGI (reference sequence). The CDR3: CASSSGAVPYEQYF. The CDR3 bases are TGTGCCAGCAGCTCAGGGGCGGTTCCCTACGAGCAGTACTTC.

The chain couples TRBV27 to TRBJ2-3, with D perhaps matching TRBD2 (5 bases). Germline V lookup: CDR1 MNHEY, CDR2 SMNVEV (reference sequence). The CDR3 contains 15 residues. The V end lost 1 base, the J end lost 2 bases, and 10 bases lay between the germline ends. The CDR3 loop is CASSLLGAVTDTQYF. The CDR3 coding sequence is TGTGCCAGCAGTTTATTGGGAGCAGTCACAGATACGCAGTATTTT.

The chain employs TRBV2 and TRBJ1-2, with 7 bases matching TRBD1. With 6 bases clipped from V and 8 bases from J, the junction kept 6 bases outside the gene matches. Germline V gene sequence: CDR1 SNHLY, CDR2 FYNNEI. The CDR3 runs to 12 residues. Here the CDR3 reads CASRDRVFGYTF. As DNA, the CDR3 is TGTGCCAGCAGAGACAGGGTGTTCGGCTACACCTTC.

The V call is TRBV4-1, the J call TRBJ1-2; 9 positions match TRBD1. Germline lookup yields CDR1 MGHRA and CDR2 YSYEKL. This CDR3 is built from 16 residues. V shed 2 bases and J 2 bases; nucleotides not matched to a gene: 6. CDR3 amino acids: CASSQTGQGRNYGYTF. CDR3 DNA sequence: TGCGCCAGCAGCCAAACCGGACAGGGGAGGAACTATGGCTACACCTTC.

The chain carries TRBV7-3 and TRBJ2-1; D not resolved. This CDR3 is 16 amino acids long. Germline-derived CDR1 and CDR2 are SGHTA and FQGTGA. The V and J ends lost 2 bases and 0 bases respectively, with 11 bases between them. CDR3 in amino acids: CASSLQATLSYNEQFF. Here the CDR3 DNA reads TGTGCCAGCAGCTTACAAGCGACCCTCTCCTACAATGAGCAGTTCTTC.

The rearrangement joins TRBV5-1 to TRBJ2-6; perhaps TRBD1 as D (6 bases). Germline V lookup: CDR1 SGHRS, CDR2 YFSETQ. Between the trimmed V and J ends, which lost 4 bases and 0 bases, there was a span of 8 bases. The CDR3 consists of 15 residues. CDR3 region: CASSRQDSGANVLTF. DNA for the CDR3: TGCGCCAGCAGCCGACAGGACTCTGGGGCCAACGTCCTGACTTTC.

The chain carries TRBV5-1 and TRBJ2-3; 7 nucleotides line up with TRBD2. This CDR3 comprises 16 residues. Germline V gives CDR1 SGHRS, CDR2 YFSETQ. Trimming cost V 4 bases and J 0 bases; bases outside gene matches: 8. The DNA for the CDR3 is TGCGCCAGCAGCAAGGGAGGGGATGGAAGCACAGATACGCAGTATTTT. It specifies CASSKGGDGSTDTQYF.

This rearrangement joins TRBV19 to TRBJ1-1; D ambiguous. CDR1 and CDR2 from the germline V gene are LNHDA and SQIVND (reference sequence). Trimming took off 2 bases at V and 1 base at J, with 8 bases between the two ends. There are 14 residues in the CDR3. CDR3 loop: CASSIRTANTEAFF. In DNA form, the CDR3 reads TGTGCCAGTAGTATACGTACTGCGAACACTGAAGCTTTCTTT.

The rearrangement joins TRBV5-1 to TRBJ2-3, with a weak D call TRBD1 (6 bases). V was trimmed by 2 bases and J by 1 base, leaving 11 bases between them. This CDR3 comprises 15 residues. Germline lookup yields CDR1 SGHRS and CDR2 YFSETQ. The CDR3 protein is CASSLQGRRTDTQYF. In DNA form, the CDR3 reads TGCGCCAGCAGCTTACAGGGAAGACGCACAGATACGCAGTATTTT.

This clone was seen just once. The chain employs TRBV5-1 and TRBJ2-7, with D tentatively TRBD1 (5 bases). V was trimmed by 0 bases and J by 0 bases, leaving 13 bases between them. The germline V gene encodes CDR1 SGHRS and CDR2 YFSETQ. The CDR3 extends over 16 amino acids. CDR3 sequence (DNA): TGCGCCAGCAGCTTGGAAGCAGGGTCTAGCTCCTACGAGCAGTACTTC. Protein sequence: CASSLEAGSSSYEQYF.

The chain employs TRBV13 and TRBJ2-7; the D is unclear. CDR1 and CDR2 from the germline V gene are PRHDT and FYEKMQ (reference sequence). The CDR3 length is 13 residues. V shed 2 bases and J shed 2 bases, with 7 bases lying between them. CDR3 in amino acids: CASSLFGAYEQYF. The CDR3 bases are TGTGCCAGCAGCTTATTCGGCGCCTACGAGCAGTACTTC.

Only one count was recorded for this clone. The chain combines TRBV7-9 with TRBJ1-5; D is uncertain. Germline V gene lookup returns CDR1 SEHNR and CDR2 FQNEAQ (reference sequence). The V end was cut by 3 bases, the J end by 9 bases, with 12 bases between. This CDR3 spans 13 amino acids. CDR3 coding DNA: TGTGCCAGCAGCTTCGGTCCCGAGGCGCCCCAGCATTTT. Translated: CASSFGPEAPQHF.

This chain joins TRBV6-1 and TRBJ2-5, with D possibly being TRBD2 (6 bases). This CDR3 is 15 amino acids long. Trimming pared 6 bases from V and 2 bases from J, leaving 16 bases between. In germline, CDR1 is MNHNS, CDR2 SASEGT. The CDR3 nucleotides are TGTGCCAGCAGACAACTTGGGGACTTACAAGAGACCCAGTACTTC. Translated: CASRQLGDLQETQYF.

V usage is TRBV6-1 and J usage is TRBJ2-1; no definite D call. Germline V CDR1 and CDR2: MNHNS, SASEGT. V shed 4 bases and J shed 0 bases, with 7 bases lying between them. This CDR3 contains 14 residues. As DNA, the CDR3 is TGTGCCAGCAGTGGCGTATACTCCTACAATGAGCAGTTCTTC. This gives the protein CASSGVYSYNEQFF.

CDR3 in DNA: TGCAGTGCTAACCCTGGAGGCTACACCTTC. Encoded protein: CSANPGGYTF. The chain employs TRBV20-1 and TRBJ1-2, with unresolved D. V was shortened by 4 bases and J by 8 bases, with 8 bases between the two germline ends. CDR1 DFQATT and CDR2 SNEGSKA come from the germline V gene (reference sequence). The CDR3 is 10 residues long.

This sequence joins TRBV12-5 and TRBJ1-1; D call uncertain. CDR3 size: 15 residues. CDR1 LGHNT and CDR2 FRNRAP come from the germline V gene. V was shortened by 2 bases and J by 8 bases, with 18 bases between the two germline ends. The CDR3 spells CASGLTPYPTEEAFF. In nucleotides, the CDR3 is TGTGCTAGTGGTTTGACCCCATATCCGACCGAGGAAGCTTTCTTT.

The rearrangement uses TRBV5-1 and TRBJ1-2; perhaps TRBD1 as D (6 bases). The germline V gene has CDR1 SGHRS and CDR2 YFSETQ. The V end lost 2 bases, the J end lost 7 bases, and 15 bases lay between the germline ends. The CDR3 is 14 amino acids. This chain's CDR3 is CASSFPGVEFGYTF. The CDR3 DNA sequence: TGCGCCAGCAGCTTTCCAGGGGTGGAGTTTGGCTACACCTTC.

Notes on this clone: The junction shows a germline mismatch at one end, possibly a read error. The genes are TRBV7-3 and TRBJ1-1; D uncertain. The CDR3 covers 13 residues. CDR1 and CDR2 (germline): SGHTA, FQGTGA. The CDR3 is CASSAGGHTEAFF. The CDR3 bases are TGCGCCAGCAGCGCAGGAGGGCACACTGAAGCTTTCTTT. Filled out from reference TRBV7-3 and TRBJ1-1, the complete variable domain reads GAGVSQTPSNKVTEKGKYVELRCDPISGHTALYWYRQSLGQGPEFLIYFQGTGAADDSGLPNDRFFAVRPEGSVSTLKIQRTERGDSAVYLCASSAGGHTEAFFGQGTRLTVV.

The V and J genes are TRBV19 and TRBJ1-1; the D is unclear. This CDR3 comprises 13 residues. The ends were cut back, 1 base at V and 2 bases at J, with 5 bases in the middle. From germline, CDR1 is LNHDA and CDR2 SQIVND (reference sequence). CDR3 residues: CASSIAINTEAFF. The CDR3 bases are TGTGCCAGTAGTATAGCGATCAACACTGAAGCTTTCTTT.